This T cell receptor (beta chain) was identified in a study of blood T cell repertoires in COVID-19. Study summary: The cDNA or gDNA used as material had been derived from T cells, B-cell-depleted T cells, or PBMCs.

The protocol was immunoSEQ multiplex PCR, while the TCRdb copy is restricted to in-frame clones and leaves out a portion. The sample carries about 190,000 clones, approximately 84% recorded once. The germline V gene encodes CDR1 LNHDA and CDR2 SQIVND (reference sequence). The CDR3 extends over 16 amino acids. The junction had 9 bases not matched to a gene; V was cut back by 5 bases and J by 4 bases. Sequenced material: peripheral blood. The rearrangement uses TRBV19 and TRBJ1-1; the match to TRBD1 covers 11 bases. The source is a woman in her seventies with active or convalescent COVID-19. The DNA of the CDR3 is TGTGCCAGTAGTTTGGACAGGGGGCGTGCGGCCACTGAAGCTTTCTTT. Its protein is CASSLDRGRAATEAFF.